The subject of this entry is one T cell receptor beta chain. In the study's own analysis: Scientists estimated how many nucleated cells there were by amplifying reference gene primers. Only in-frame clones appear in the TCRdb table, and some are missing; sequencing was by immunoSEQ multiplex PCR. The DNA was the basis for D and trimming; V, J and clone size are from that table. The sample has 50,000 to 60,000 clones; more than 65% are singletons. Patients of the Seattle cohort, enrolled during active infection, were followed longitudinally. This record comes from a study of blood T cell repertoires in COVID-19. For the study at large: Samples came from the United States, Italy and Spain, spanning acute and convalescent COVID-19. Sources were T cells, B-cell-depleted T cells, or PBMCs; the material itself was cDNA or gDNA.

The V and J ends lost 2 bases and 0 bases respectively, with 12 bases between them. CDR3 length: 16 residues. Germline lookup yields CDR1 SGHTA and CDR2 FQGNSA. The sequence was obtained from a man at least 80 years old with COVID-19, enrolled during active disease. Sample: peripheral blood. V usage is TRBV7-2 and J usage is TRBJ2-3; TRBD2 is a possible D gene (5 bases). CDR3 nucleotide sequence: TGTGCCAGCAGCTTATCAGGCGGGTTTAGCACAGATACGCAGTATTTT. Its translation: CASSLSGGFSTDTQYF.